This TCR beta chain was found in a study of blood T cell repertoires in COVID-19. The overall study: PBMCs, B-cell-depleted T cells, or T cells were the source of the cDNA or gDNA that made up the material.

The J segment lost 5 bases and the V segment lost 4 bases, leaving 16 bases of the junction unmatched. CDR3 size: 17 residues. CDR1 and CDR2 (germline): MDHEN, SYDVKM. While infection was still active, Seattle patients were enrolled and then followed longitudinally. Per the study methods: Amplification from reference gene primers served as the basis for estimated nucleated cell counts. Assay: immunoSEQ multiplex PCR; the TCRdb copy retains only in-frame clones and omits some. The DNA gave D and trimming, while V, J and clone size come from that table. The sample has about 52,000 clones, over 75% seen once.

The source material was peripheral blood. The chain uses TRBV28 and TRBJ1-1; 7 bases agree with TRBD1. This receptor was taken from a man at least 80 years old with COVID-19, enrolled during active disease. In DNA form, the CDR3 reads TGTGCCAGCAGTTCCCCCTCCCCACGACAGGGCTGGACTGAAGCTTTCTTT. Translating gives CASSSPSPRQGWTEAFF.